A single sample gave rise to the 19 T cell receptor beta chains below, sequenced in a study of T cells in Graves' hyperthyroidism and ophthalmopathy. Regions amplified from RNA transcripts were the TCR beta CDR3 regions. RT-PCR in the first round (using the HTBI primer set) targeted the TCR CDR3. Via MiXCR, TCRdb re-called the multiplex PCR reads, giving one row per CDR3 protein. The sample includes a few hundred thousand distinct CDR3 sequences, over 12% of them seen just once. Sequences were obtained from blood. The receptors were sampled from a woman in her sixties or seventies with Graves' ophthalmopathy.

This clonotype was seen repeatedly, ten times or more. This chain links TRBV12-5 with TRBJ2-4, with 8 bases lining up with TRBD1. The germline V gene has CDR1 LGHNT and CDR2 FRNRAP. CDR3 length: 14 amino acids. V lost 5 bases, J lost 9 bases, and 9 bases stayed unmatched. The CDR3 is CASGIGQGPPIQYF. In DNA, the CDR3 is TGTGCTAGTGGTATAGGACAGGGACCTCCCATTCAGTACTTC.

The CDR3 region is CASSEALREGVRGNSPLHF. The DNA for the CDR3 is TGTGCCAGCAGTGAAGCGCTTCGGGAGGGGGTCCGGGGAAATTCACCCCTCCACTTT. The rearrangement uses TRBV2 and TRBJ1-6, with D possibly being TRBD1 (6 bases). This CDR3 comprises 19 residues. CDR1 and CDR2 from the germline V gene are SNHLY and FYNNEI. The V gene lost 0 bases and the J gene lost 7 bases, with 22 bases spanning the gap.

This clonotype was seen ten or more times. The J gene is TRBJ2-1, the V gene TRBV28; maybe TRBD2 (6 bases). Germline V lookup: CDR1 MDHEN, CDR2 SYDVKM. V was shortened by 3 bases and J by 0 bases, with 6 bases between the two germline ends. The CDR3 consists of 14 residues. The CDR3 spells CASSFGGSYNEQFF. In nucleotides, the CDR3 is TGTGCCAGCAGTTTCGGGGGCTCCTACAATGAGCAGTTCTTC.

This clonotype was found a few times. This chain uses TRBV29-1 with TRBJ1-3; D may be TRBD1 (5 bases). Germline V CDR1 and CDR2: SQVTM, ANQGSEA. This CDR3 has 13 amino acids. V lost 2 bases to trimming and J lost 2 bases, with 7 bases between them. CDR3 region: CSVEPGTGNTIYF. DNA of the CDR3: TGCAGCGTTGAACCAGGGACTGGAAACACCATATATTTT.

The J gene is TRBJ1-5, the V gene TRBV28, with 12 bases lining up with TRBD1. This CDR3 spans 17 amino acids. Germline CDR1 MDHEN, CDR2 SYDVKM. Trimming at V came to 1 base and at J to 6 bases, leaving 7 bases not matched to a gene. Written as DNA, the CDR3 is TGTGCCAGCAGTTTATCCGGGACAGGGGGCGCGGGTCAGCCCCAGCATTTT. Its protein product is CASSLSGTGGAGQPQHF.

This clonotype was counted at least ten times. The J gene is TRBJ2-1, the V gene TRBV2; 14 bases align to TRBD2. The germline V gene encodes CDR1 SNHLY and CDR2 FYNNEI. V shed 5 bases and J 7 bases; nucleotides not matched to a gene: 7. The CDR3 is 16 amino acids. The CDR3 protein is CASSSRLAGGPNEQFF. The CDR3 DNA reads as TGTGCCAGCAGTTCCCGACTAGCGGGAGGGCCGAATGAGCAGTTCTTC.

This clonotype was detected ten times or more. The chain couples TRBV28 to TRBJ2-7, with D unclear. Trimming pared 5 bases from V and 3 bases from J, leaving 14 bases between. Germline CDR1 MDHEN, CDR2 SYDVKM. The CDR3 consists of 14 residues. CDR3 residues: CASSLSRVGYEQYF. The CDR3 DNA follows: TGTGCCAGCAGTCTCTCTAGAGTGGGCTACGAGCAGTACTTC.

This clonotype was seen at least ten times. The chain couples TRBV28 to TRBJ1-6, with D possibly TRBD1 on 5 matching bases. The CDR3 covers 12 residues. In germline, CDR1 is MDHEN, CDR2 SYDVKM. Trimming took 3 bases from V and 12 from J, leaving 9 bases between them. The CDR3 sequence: CASSFREGPLHF. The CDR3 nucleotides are TGTGCCAGCAGTTTCAGGGAGGGACCCCTCCACTTT. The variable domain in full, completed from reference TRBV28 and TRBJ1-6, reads DVKVTQSSRYLVKRTGEKVFLECVQDMDHENMFWYRQDPGLGLRLIYFSYDVKMKEKGDIPEGYSVSREKKERFSLILESASTNQTSMYLCASSFREGPLHFGNGTRLTVT.

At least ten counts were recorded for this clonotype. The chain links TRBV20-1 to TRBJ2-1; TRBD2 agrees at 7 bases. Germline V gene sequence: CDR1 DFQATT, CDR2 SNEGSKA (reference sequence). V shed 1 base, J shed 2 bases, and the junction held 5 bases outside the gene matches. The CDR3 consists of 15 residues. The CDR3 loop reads CSARGLGGAYNEQFF. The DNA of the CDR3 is TGCAGTGCTAGAGGGCTGGGGGGGGCCTACAATGAGCAGTTCTTC.

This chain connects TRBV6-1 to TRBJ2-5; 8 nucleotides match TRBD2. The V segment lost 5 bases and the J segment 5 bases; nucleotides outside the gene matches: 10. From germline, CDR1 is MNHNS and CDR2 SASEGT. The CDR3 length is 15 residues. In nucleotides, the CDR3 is TGTGCCAGCAGTCCTTGGACTAGCTCGGTCGAGACCCAGTACTTC. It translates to CASSPWTSSVETQYF.

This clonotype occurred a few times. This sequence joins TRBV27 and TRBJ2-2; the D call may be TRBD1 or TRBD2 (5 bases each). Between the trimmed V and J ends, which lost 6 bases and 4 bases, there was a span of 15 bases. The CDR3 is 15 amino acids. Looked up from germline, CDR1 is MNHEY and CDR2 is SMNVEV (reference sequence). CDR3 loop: CASSRDSGPTGELFF. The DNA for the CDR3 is TGTGCCAGCAGCCGAGACTCGGGGCCCACCGGGGAGCTGTTTTTT.

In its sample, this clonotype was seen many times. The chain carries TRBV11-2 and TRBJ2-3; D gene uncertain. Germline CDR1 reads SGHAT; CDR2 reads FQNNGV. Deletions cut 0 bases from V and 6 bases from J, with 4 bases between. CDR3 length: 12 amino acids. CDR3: CASSLDRDTQYF. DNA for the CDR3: TGTGCCAGCAGCTTAGACAGGGATACGCAGTATTTT.

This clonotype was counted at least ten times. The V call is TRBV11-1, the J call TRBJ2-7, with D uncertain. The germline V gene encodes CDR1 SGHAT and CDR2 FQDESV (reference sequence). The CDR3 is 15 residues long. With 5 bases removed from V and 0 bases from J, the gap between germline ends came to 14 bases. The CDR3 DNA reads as TGTGCCAGCAGCCTATTCTCCTCAAGCTCCTACGAGCAGTACTTC. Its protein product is CASSLFSSSSYEQYF.

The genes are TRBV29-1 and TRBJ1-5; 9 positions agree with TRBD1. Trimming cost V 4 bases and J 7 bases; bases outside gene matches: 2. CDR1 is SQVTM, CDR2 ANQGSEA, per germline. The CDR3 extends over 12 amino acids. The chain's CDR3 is CSVGTGEQPQHF. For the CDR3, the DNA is TGCAGCGTTGGGACAGGGGAACAGCCCCAGCATTTT.

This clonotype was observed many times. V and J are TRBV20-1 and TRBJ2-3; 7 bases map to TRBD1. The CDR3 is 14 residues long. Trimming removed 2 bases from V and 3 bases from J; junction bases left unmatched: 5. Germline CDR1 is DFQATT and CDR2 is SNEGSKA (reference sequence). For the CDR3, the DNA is TGCAGTGCTAGAAAAGGGGGCGCAACAGATACGCAGTATTTT. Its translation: CSARKGGATDTQYF.

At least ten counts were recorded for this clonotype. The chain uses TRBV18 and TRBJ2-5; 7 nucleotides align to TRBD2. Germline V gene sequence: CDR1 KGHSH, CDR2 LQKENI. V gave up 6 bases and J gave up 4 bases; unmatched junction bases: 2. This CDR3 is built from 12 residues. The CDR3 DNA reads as TGTGCCAGCTCCACTAGCGCAGAGACCCAGTACTTC. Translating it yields CASSTSAETQYF.

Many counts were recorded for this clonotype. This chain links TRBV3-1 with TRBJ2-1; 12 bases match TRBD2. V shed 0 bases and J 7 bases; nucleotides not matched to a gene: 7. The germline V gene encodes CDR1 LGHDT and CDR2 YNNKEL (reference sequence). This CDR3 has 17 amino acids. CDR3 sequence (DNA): TGTGCCAGCAGCCAAGATGTCGCGACTAGCGGGAGAAATGAGCAGTTCTTC. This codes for CASSQDVATSGRNEQFF.

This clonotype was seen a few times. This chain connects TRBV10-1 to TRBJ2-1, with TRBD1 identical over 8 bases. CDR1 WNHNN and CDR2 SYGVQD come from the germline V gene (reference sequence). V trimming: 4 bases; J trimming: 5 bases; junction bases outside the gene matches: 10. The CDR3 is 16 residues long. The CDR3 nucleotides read TGCGCCAGCAGTGGTCCTTTAGGACAGGGCAACAATGAGCAGTTCTTC. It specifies CASSGPLGQGNNEQFF.

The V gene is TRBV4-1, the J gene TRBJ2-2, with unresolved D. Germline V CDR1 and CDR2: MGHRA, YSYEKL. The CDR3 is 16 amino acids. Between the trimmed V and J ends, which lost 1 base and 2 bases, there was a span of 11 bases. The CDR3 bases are TGCGCCAGCAGCCAAGCAATGTGGGATAACACCGGGGAGCTGTTTTTT. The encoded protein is CASSQAMWDNTGELFF.